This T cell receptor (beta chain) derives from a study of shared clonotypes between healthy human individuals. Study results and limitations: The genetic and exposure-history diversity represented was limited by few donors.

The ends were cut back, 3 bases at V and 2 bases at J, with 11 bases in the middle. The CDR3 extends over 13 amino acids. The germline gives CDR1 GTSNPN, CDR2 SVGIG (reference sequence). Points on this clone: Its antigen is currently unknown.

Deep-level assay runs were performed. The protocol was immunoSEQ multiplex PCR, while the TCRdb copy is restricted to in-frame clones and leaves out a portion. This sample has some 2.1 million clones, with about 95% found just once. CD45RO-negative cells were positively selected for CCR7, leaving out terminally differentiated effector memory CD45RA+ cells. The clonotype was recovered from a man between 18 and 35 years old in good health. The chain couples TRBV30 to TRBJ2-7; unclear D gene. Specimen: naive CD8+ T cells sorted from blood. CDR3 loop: CAWSRGAAYEQYF. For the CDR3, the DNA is TGTGCCTGGAGCAGAGGTGCCGCCTACGAGCAGTACTTC.